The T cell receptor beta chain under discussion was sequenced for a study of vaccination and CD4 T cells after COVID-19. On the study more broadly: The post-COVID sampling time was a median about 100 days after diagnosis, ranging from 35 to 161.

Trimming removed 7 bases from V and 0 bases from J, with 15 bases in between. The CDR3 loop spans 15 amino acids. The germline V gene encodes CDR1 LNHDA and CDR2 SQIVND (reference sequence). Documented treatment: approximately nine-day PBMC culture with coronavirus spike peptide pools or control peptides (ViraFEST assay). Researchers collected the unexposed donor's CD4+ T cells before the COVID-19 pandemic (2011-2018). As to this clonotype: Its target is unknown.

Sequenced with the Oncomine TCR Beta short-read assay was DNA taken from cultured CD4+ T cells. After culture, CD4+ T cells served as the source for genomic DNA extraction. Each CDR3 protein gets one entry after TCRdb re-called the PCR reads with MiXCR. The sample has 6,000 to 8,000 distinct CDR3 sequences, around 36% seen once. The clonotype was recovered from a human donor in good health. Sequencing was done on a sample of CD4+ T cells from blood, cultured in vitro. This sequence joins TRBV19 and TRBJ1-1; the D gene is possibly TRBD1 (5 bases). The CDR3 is CASTKGRIMNTEAFF. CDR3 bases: TGTGCCAGTACCAAGGGGCGGATAATGAACACTGAAGCTTTCTTT.